This TCR beta chain was profiled in a study of OX40 agonist ivuxolimab in advanced cancers. At the level of the whole study: Ivuxolimab was an agonistic, fully human IgG2 monoclonal antibody directed against OX40 (CD134), a costimulatory receptor. Intravenous ivuxolimab was administered to patients every 2 weeks at six dose levels: 0.01, 0.1, 0.3, 1.5, 3 and 10 mg/kg. Of the approximately 50 patients in dose escalation, about 19 had hepatocellular carcinoma, around 15 had melanoma, 9 had renal cell carcinoma and 9 had head and neck cancer. In the dose-escalation cohort, 70% to 90% of patients were male, and the mean age was approximately 60 years with a range of roughly 20 to 80. Prior anti-PD-1, anti-PD-L1 or anti-CTLA-4 therapy was permitted, and checkpoint inhibitors had been received by about 36% of dose-escalation patients. Partial responses occurred in three dose-escalation patients: two with cutaneous melanoma and one with hepatocellular carcinoma. Peripheral TCRbeta sequencing was intended to test whether TCR sequence diversity was altered and clonal T-cell expansion was caused by ivuxolimab. The paper covers the monotherapy dose-escalation part of the phase I ivuxolimab trial, which included N ≈ 57 patients. Findings and caveats that apply to the study as a whole: Partial responders in the 0.1-3.0 mg/kg groups had among the lowest normalized peripheral clonal expansion, especially among CD8+ T cells. At doses from 0.1 to 3.0 mg/kg, clonal expansion was seen in both CD4+ and CD8+ blood T cells between baseline and week 6. Low levels of normalized T-cell clonal expansion were also seen in some nonresponding patients. After ivuxolimab, CD8+ T cells had more expanded clones than CD4+ T cells on average. The antigen specificity of the clonally expanded peripheral T cells was not determined.

Patients with a history of autoimmune disease or receiving systemic immunosuppression were excluded from the trial. In every dose cohort, peripheral blood was drawn for TCR sequencing at baseline, cycle 4 day 1, and cycle 7 day 1. The samples were drawn from a first-in-human, open-label, multicenter phase I dose-escalation trial of ivuxolimab. Adults with locally advanced or metastatic head and neck squamous cell, hepatocellular, melanoma or renal cell carcinoma were enrolled in the trial. CD4+ and CD8+ T cells were sorted separately from peripheral blood before TCR sequencing. For sequencing of the TCRbeta CDR3 region, genomic DNA was extracted from the sorted cells. The immunoSEQ Assay was used for sequencing of TCRbeta CDR3 regions. TCRdb obtained this table from immuneACCESS and retained in-frame rearrangements with V and J assigned. These tables miss some clones; where compared with another copy, unresolved V genes account for less than half of the shortfall, and the remainder is unexplained. The sample table holds tens of thousands of clones, of which around 85% were seen once. The ten largest clones capture under 2.5% of the sample.

Compared with germline, V lacks 4 bases and J lacks 0 bases; bases without a gene match: 2. The CDR3 covers 14 residues, taking in both the cysteine and the phenylalanine. Solely the CDR3 DNA is kept, with 42 bases framed from the first base. CDR1 and CDR2 were assigned from the germline V gene as MGHRA and YSYEKL. A note on this clone: Its antigen is currently not known. Base quality data are lacking; no much larger clone is found one base away.

The chain uses TRBV4-1 and TRBJ2-7, with 8 central nucleotides matching TRBD2. The sequence was obtained from an adult with an advanced solid tumor such as melanoma, head and neck, liver or kidney cancer. Material: CD4+ or CD8+ T cells sorted from blood, obtained in a trial of the OX40 agonist ivuxolimab. This receptor carries the CDR3 CASSPGGFSYEQYF. Read as DNA, the sequence is TGCGCCAGCAGCCCGGGGGGGTTCTCCTACGAGCAGTACTTC.